These 5 T cell receptor beta chains were sequenced from one sample in a study of metastatic and nonmetastatic thyroid tumors. TCRdb reprocessed the PCR reads using MiXCR. The data contain approximately 31,000 clones, roughly a fifth of them singletons. All patients were treatment-naive before thyroid surgery. The sample was blood. All receptors come from a female donor with papillary thyroid cancer or a benign thyroid nodule (not recorded which). Some clones in this sample may be carry-over from other donors' samples.

J is TRBJ2-3 and V is TRBV6-5; D gene ambiguous. V was trimmed by 5 bases and J by 3 bases, leaving 12 bases between them. CDR1 is MNHEY and CDR2 is SVGAGI in the germline V gene. The CDR3 is made up of 14 amino acids. The chain's CDR3 is CASSIRSSTDTQYF. The CDR3 nucleotides read TGTGCCAGCAGTATACGGTCAAGTACAGATACGCAGTATTTT.

The CDR3 loop is CASSIGTSLNTEAFF. The DNA for the CDR3 is TGTGCCAGTAGTATAGGGACTTCCCTGAACACTGAAGCTTTCTTT. V gene TRBV19 combines with J gene TRBJ1-1; no reliable D call. Germline V gene sequence: CDR1 LNHDA, CDR2 SQIVND (reference sequence). CDR3 length: 15 amino acids. Trimming pared 1 base from V and 0 bases from J, leaving 9 bases between.

This clone was seen more than once but under ten times. The V gene is TRBV6-1, the J gene TRBJ1-1; D possibly corresponds to TRBD1 (5 bases). CDR3 length: 13 residues. V dropped 8 bases and J dropped 2 bases, with 12 bases sitting between them. Germline CDR1 MNHNS, CDR2 SASEGT. In DNA form, the CDR3 reads TGTGCCAGCTTCTTTGGGGCTAACACTGAAGCTTTCTTT. Protein sequence: CASFFGANTEAFF.

The CDR3 sequence: CASRGTGESYGYTF. The DNA of the CDR3 is TGTGCCAGCAGGGGGACTGGGGAGTCCTATGGCTACACCTTC. The chain recombines TRBV6-4 with TRBJ1-2; D is possibly TRBD1 (5 bases). In germline, CDR1 is MRHNA, CDR2 SNTAGT. The CDR3 runs 14 residues. V shed 6 bases and J shed 4 bases, with 15 bases lying between them.

The rearrangement joins TRBV4-1 to TRBJ2-2; D may be TRBD1 or TRBD2 (6 bases each). The CDR3 is 14 residues long. V was trimmed by 1 base and J by 4 bases, leaving 7 bases between them. CDR1 and CDR2 (germline): MGHRA, YSYEKL. In DNA, the CDR3 is TGCGCCAGCAGCCAAGGGGGGGCCACCGGGGAGCTGTTTTTT. Its translation: CASSQGGATGELFF.